The 14 T cell receptor beta chains below were found in one sample sequenced in a study of shared clonotypes between healthy human individuals. Produced via immunoSEQ multiplex PCR; TCRdb's table is partial and in-frame only. The sample shows over a million clones, about 80% of them seen only once. The sequenced sample consisted of memory CD4+ T cells sorted from blood. Subset denoted: CD45RA-negative fraction. All receptors derive from a man aged 18 to 29 in good health.

The chain links TRBV28 to TRBJ2-1; 8 positions agree with TRBD1. Germline CDR1 is MDHEN and CDR2 is SYDVKM. There are 15 residues in the CDR3. V gave up 2 bases and J gave up 5 bases; unmatched junction bases: 5. The CDR3: CASSLLDRADNEQFF. CDR3 coding DNA: TGTGCCAGCAGTTTACTGGACAGGGCCGACAATGAGCAGTTCTTC.

This clone was seen a single time. This chain links TRBV7-9 with TRBJ2-2; D is uncertain. CDR1 and CDR2 from the germline V gene are SEHNR and FQNEAQ (reference sequence). The CDR3 totals 15 residues. The V end lost 6 bases, the J end lost 2 bases, and 13 bases lay between the germline ends. The CDR3: CASRGGAANTGELFF. The CDR3 bases are TGTGCCAGCAGGGGTGGCGCGGCAAACACCGGGGAGCTGTTTTTT.

The chain couples TRBV10-1 to TRBJ2-4; maybe TRBD1 (6 bases). The ends were cut back, 4 bases at V and 7 bases at J, with 14 bases in the middle. The CDR3 extends over 14 amino acids. Germline loops: CDR1 WNHNN, CDR2 SYGVQD (reference sequence). CDR3: CASSAGASGNIQYF. CDR3 nucleotides: TGCGCCAGCAGTGCAGGGGCCTCGGGCAACATTCAGTACTTC.

V and J are TRBV9 and TRBJ2-5, with a weak D call TRBD1 (6 bases). The end of the DNA aligns better with TRBJ2-7, so the J call may be wrong. CDR3 size: 15 residues. Germline-derived CDR1 and CDR2 are SGDLS and YYNGEE. CDR3 protein: CASSVEDSPSYEQYF. The CDR3 nucleotides are TGTGCCAGCAGCGTAGAGGACAGCCCGTCCTACGAGCAGTACTTC.

CDR3 DNA: TGTGCCAGCTCACCACCGATCGGCAGGGGTAACAACGAGCAGTACTTC. This sequence encodes CASSPPIGRGNNEQYF. V gene TRBV18 combines with J gene TRBJ2-7, with D perhaps matching TRBD1 (6 bases). The CDR3 spans 16 residues. The germline V and J ends were trimmed by 0 bases and 5 bases, with 17 bases remaining between them. Germline lookup yields CDR1 KGHSH and CDR2 LQKENI.

V and J are TRBV10-3 and TRBJ2-5; 7 positions agree with TRBD2. Germline V lookup: CDR1 ENHRY, CDR2 SYGVKD. Losses at the gene ends were 7 bases for V and 5 bases for J; bases not matched to a gene: 7. The CDR3 extends over 13 amino acids. Here the CDR3 reads CAIKEGGMETQYF. The CDR3 coding sequence is TGTGCCATCAAGGAGGGAGGGATGGAGACCCAGTACTTC.

Many counts were recorded for this clone. The V gene is TRBV9, the J gene TRBJ1-1; D is undetermined. V was shortened by 4 bases and J by 1 base, with 14 bases between the two germline ends. This CDR3 has 15 amino acids. Per the germline V gene, CDR1 is SGDLS and CDR2 is YYNGEE. This CDR3 reads CASSTRSDENTEAFF. DNA of the CDR3: TGTGCCAGCAGCACCCGCTCGGACGAGAACACTGAAGCTTTCTTT.

This clone was seen only a few times. The gene calls are TRBV19 and TRBJ2-2; 9 nucleotides match TRBD1. This CDR3 comprises 15 residues. The germline V gene encodes CDR1 LNHDA and CDR2 SQIVND (reference sequence). Trimming at V came to 8 bases and at J to 5 bases, leaving 9 bases not matched to a gene. The DNA of the CDR3 is TGTGCCAGTGCCCCCGAGACAGGGGGGACCGGGGAGCTGTTTTTT. Residues: CASAPETGGTGELFF.

The chain couples TRBV30 to TRBJ2-5, with D possibly TRBD2 on 5 matching bases. The germline V gene encodes CDR1 GTSNPN and CDR2 SVGIG (reference sequence). Trimming removed 2 bases from V and 5 bases from J, with 21 bases in between. The CDR3 has 16 residues. The CDR3 reads CAWSKSLPGGPETQYF. The CDR3 coding sequence is TGTGCCTGGAGTAAATCCCTCCCAGGAGGACCGGAGACCCAGTACTTC.

V gene TRBV5-6 combines with J gene TRBJ2-2, with D perhaps TRBD1 (5 bases). There are 16 residues in the CDR3. The germline CDR1 and CDR2 sequences are SGHDT and YYEEEE. Trimming took 0 bases from V and 5 from J, leaving 14 bases between them. The DNA for the CDR3 is TGTGCCAGCAGCTTGGAGTTAGGGGATAGGACCGGGGAGCTGTTTTTT. Its protein product is CASSLELGDRTGELFF.

V is TRBV18 and J is TRBJ2-1; maybe TRBD1 (5 bases). The germline CDR1 and CDR2 sequences are KGHSH and LQKENI. Trimming removed 5 bases at V and 0 bases at J, with 11 bases between. The CDR3 extends over 15 amino acids. Here the CDR3 reads CASSSYQGSYNEQFF. In nucleotides, the CDR3 is TGTGCCAGCTCATCTTACCAGGGCTCCTACAATGAGCAGTTCTTC.

CDR3 protein: CASSLATGTSGSYEQYF. The DNA for the CDR3 is TGCGCCAGCAGCTTGGCCACTGGGACTAGCGGATCCTACGAGCAGTACTTC. The chain employs TRBV5-1 and TRBJ2-7; 11 bases align to TRBD2. CDR3 length: 17 amino acids. Germline assignment: CDR1 SGHRS and CDR2 YFSETQ. The V segment lost 0 bases and the J segment 1 base; nucleotides outside the gene matches: 6. The full variable domain, in which reference TRBV5-1 and TRBJ2-7 provide the parts outside the CDR3, is KAGVTQTPRYLIKTRGQQVTLSCSPISGHRSVSWYQQTPGQGLQFLFEYFSETQRNKGNFPGRFSGRQFSNSRSEMNVSTLELGDSALYLCASSLATGTSGSYEQYFGPGTRLTVT.

V usage is TRBV30 and J usage is TRBJ1-6, with 9 bases lining up with TRBD1. The CDR3 is 15 residues long. Germline trimming cut 3 bases from V and 7 bases from J; bases unmatched to any gene: 7. CDR1 and CDR2 from the germline V gene are GTSNPN and SVGIG (reference sequence). The CDR3, as DNA: TGTGCCTGGAGAGCCTTCGGACAGGGGAATTCACCCCTCCACTTT. It is translated as CAWRAFGQGNSPLHF.

As concerns this clone: Other DNA variants within this sample encode the same CDR3. The V and J genes are TRBV5-5 and TRBJ2-5; 11 nucleotides agree with TRBD2. Per the germline V gene, CDR1 is SGHKS and CDR2 is YYEKEE (reference sequence). The trim removed 3 bases at V and 2 bases at J, leaving 6 bases unmatched. The CDR3 loop spans 16 amino acids. The CDR3 here is CASSSGLAGGQETQYF. CDR3 DNA sequence: TGTGCCAGCAGCTCGGGGCTAGCGGGGGGACAAGAGACCCAGTACTTC.